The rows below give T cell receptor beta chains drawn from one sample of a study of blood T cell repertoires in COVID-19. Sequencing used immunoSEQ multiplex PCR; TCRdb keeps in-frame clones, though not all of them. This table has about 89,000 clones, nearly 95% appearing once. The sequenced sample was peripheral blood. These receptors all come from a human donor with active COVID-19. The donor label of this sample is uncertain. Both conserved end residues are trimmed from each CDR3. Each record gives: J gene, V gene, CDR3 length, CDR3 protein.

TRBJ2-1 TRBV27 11 ASRGGNVNEQF
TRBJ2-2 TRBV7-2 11 ASSPGGAGELF
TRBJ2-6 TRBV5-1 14 ASSLDTSSGANVLT
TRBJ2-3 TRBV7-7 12 ASSAGVYTDTQY
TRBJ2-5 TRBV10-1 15 ASSEIKVAGAQETQY
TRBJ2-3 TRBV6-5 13 ASSNIGGHVDTQY
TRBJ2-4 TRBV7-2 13 ASSSRVLAKNIQY
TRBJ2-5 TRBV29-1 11 SVTRGGGETQY
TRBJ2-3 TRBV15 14 ATSRARGRNIDTQY
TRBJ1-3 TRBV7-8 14 ASRTGLTSSGNTIY
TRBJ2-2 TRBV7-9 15 ASSSRTSGGGAGELF